The 20 T cell receptor beta chains in this list originate from one sample, sequenced in a study of regulatory T cells in long-lasting Graves disease. TCR beta libraries were built with iRepertoire HTBI primers and Arm-PCR of CDR3 regions. TCRdb analysed the multiplex PCR reads with MiXCR anew, one entry per CDR3 protein. The data show 250,000 or so distinct CDR3 sequences, around 20% seen once. Time point described: newly diagnosed GD, antithyroid drugs for less than 3 months. The TCR library was prepared using RNA isolated from PBMCs. The sequenced sample was peripheral blood mononuclear cells (PBMCs), obtained at new diagnosis, from a patient treated with antithyroid drugs. Receptors were obtained from a female donor with Graves disease.

Many counts were recorded for this clonotype. The chain recombines TRBV27 with TRBJ2-1; 9 bases line up with TRBD1. Germline trimming cut 3 bases from V and 3 bases from J; bases unmatched to any gene: 6. Per the germline V gene, CDR1 is MNHEY and CDR2 is SMNVEV (reference sequence). The CDR3 spans 16 residues. The CDR3: CASSFLDRGGYNEQFF. CDR3 in DNA: TGTGCCAGCAGTTTCTTGGACAGGGGAGGCTACAATGAGCAGTTCTTC.

At least ten counts were recorded for this clonotype. J is TRBJ1-2 and V is TRBV3-1; a weak D match, TRBD1 (5 bases). Germline-derived CDR1 and CDR2 are LGHDT and YNNKEL (reference sequence). The length of the CDR3 is 14 residues. Trimming left V 0 bases short and J 4 bases short, with 9 bases between. CDR3 in amino acids: CASSQDGAVYGYTF. In DNA form, the CDR3 reads TGTGCCAGCAGCCAAGATGGGGCTGTCTATGGCTACACCTTC.

V usage is TRBV7-2 and J usage is TRBJ2-3, with 9 bases fitting TRBD2. The J segment lost 2 bases and the V segment lost 5 bases, leaving 2 bases of the junction unmatched. The germline V gene has CDR1 SGHTA and CDR2 FQGNSA. The CDR3 length is 14 residues. The chain's CDR3 is CASSKREVTDTQYF. DNA of the CDR3: TGTGCCAGCAGCAAGCGGGAGGTCACAGATACGCAGTATTTT. The full variable domain, its missing parts supplied by reference TRBV7-2 and TRBJ2-3, is GAGVSQSPSNKVTEKGKDVELRCDPISGHTALYWYRQSLGQGLEFLIYFQGNSAPDKSGLPSDRFSAERTGGSVSTLTIQRTQQEDSAVYLCASSKREVTDTQYFGPGTRLTVL.

This clonotype was detected many times. The V call is TRBV3-1, the J call TRBJ1-3, with D possibly matching TRBD1 (5 bases). From germline, CDR1 is LGHDT and CDR2 YNNKEL (reference sequence). The V end was cut by 0 bases, the J end by 2 bases, with 11 bases between. This CDR3 has 16 amino acids. The CDR3 loop is CASSQDSETAGNTIYF. The DNA for the CDR3 is TGTGCCAGCAGCCAAGATAGTGAGACAGCTGGAAACACCATATATTTT.

There are many counts of this clonotype. This chain joins TRBV7-3 and TRBJ1-2, with TRBD1 as a possible D gene (6 bases). The V and J ends lost 4 bases and 8 bases respectively, with 17 bases between them. Germline V gene sequence: CDR1 SGHTA, CDR2 FQGTGA. The length of the CDR3 is 14 residues. The CDR3 is CASSSQGGGGGYTF. The CDR3 nucleotides read TGTGCCAGCAGCTCACAGGGCGGGGGCGGCGGCTACACCTTC.

This clonotype was observed at least ten times. The rearrangement links TRBV12-3 or TRBV12-4 to TRBJ1-1, with TRBD1 identical over 9 bases. CDR3 size: 15 residues. V lost 5 bases, J lost 5 bases, and 9 bases stayed unmatched. CDR3 sequence reads: CASSRRTGVATEAFF. CDR3 sequence (DNA): TGTGCCAGCAGTCGAAGGACAGGGGTTGCGACTGAAGCTTTCTTT.

This clonotype was counted many times. The rearrangement joins TRBV4-3 to TRBJ2-2; D not resolved. CDR3 length: 15 amino acids. The V gene lost 4 bases and the J gene lost 4 bases, with 13 bases spanning the gap. Germline CDR1 LGHNA, CDR2 YSLEER. For the CDR3, the DNA is TGCGCCAGCAGCCCCCCGCTCAGGAGCACCGGGGAGCTGTTTTTT. Amino acid sequence: CASSPPLRSTGELFF.

This clonotype was seen a few times. The chain has TRBV20-1 and TRBJ1-6; 8 bases fit TRBD1. V lost 5 bases to trimming and J lost 8 bases; unmatched junction nucleotides: 5. The CDR3 covers 13 residues. CDR1 and CDR2 (germline): DFQATT, SNEGSKA (reference sequence). CDR3 nucleotide sequence: TGCAGTGCTTCGGACAGGGTCGATTCACCCCTCCACTTT. Residues: CSASDRVDSPLHF.

As regards this clonotype: One base separates it from a far larger clone, so it is likely a read error. The chain is built from TRBV7-2 and TRBJ1-1, with no clear D. Trimming pared 6 bases from V and 1 base from J, leaving 6 bases between. Germline CDR1 is SGHTA and CDR2 is FQGNSA. This CDR3 is 12 amino acids long. This CDR3 reads CASRNPNTEAFF. The CDR3 DNA reads as TGTGCCAGCAGAAACCCGAACACTGAAGCTTTCTTT.

This clonotype was counted many times. V and J are TRBV6-1 and TRBJ1-4, with D perhaps TRBD1 (6 bases). CDR1 MNHNS and CDR2 SASEGT come from the germline V gene. CDR3 length equals 13 residues. V lost 6 bases to trimming and J lost 6 bases, with 11 bases between them. As DNA, the CDR3 is TGTGCCAGCAGCCTACAGGGTGATGAAAAACTGTTTTTT. It specifies CASSLQGDEKLFF.

This clonotype has at least ten counts. V is TRBV2 and J is TRBJ1-3, with D unresolved. This CDR3 is built from 15 residues. Germline V gene data show CDR1 as SNHLY and CDR2 as FYNNEI. Trimming took off 2 bases at V and 4 bases at J, with 12 bases between the two ends. The CDR3 nucleotides are TGTGCCAGCAGTGAACCCACCCTTCTCGGAAACACCATATATTTT. Translation: CASSEPTLLGNTIYF.

Many counts were recorded for this clonotype. J is TRBJ1-2 and V is TRBV6-5; D unresolved. This CDR3 spans 13 amino acids. Trimming shortened V by 4 bases and J by 0 bases, and 6 bases separated the two germline ends. Per the germline V gene, CDR1 is MNHEY and CDR2 is SVGAGI. CDR3: CASSFTANYGYTF. The DNA for the CDR3 is TGTGCCAGCAGTTTTACCGCTAACTATGGCTACACCTTC.

This clonotype was recorded at least ten times. V usage is TRBV7-2 and J usage is TRBJ1-1; D unresolved. The CDR3 spans 13 residues. The germline V gene has CDR1 SGHTA and CDR2 FQGNSA. Trimming removed 5 bases from V and 1 base from J, with 8 bases in between. CDR3 nucleotides: TGTGCCAGCAGCCTGGGAAGGAACACTGAAGCTTTCTTT. Protein: CASSLGRNTEAFF.

This clonotype was seen repeatedly, ten times or more. This chain links TRBV7-8 with TRBJ2-3, with D tentatively TRBD1 or TRBD2 (7 bases each). The CDR3 sequence is 14 residues long. Deletions cut 8 bases from V and 2 bases from J, with 14 bases between. CDR1 SGHVS and CDR2 FQNEAQ come from the germline V gene. CDR3 protein: CASWGGQFTDTQYF. As DNA, the CDR3 is TGTGCCAGCTGGGGGGGACAGTTCACAGATACGCAGTATTTT.

Many counts were recorded for this clonotype. V is TRBV4-3 and J is TRBJ2-3; 11 positions match TRBD2. This CDR3 has 17 amino acids. In germline, CDR1 is LGHNA, CDR2 YSLEER. J lost 2 bases, V lost 1 base, and 5 bases had no gene match. The CDR3 DNA is TGCGCCAGCAGCCAAGGCCCTAGCGGGGGGAACACAGATACGCAGTATTTT. Its protein product is CASSQGPSGGNTDTQYF.

At least ten counts were recorded for this clonotype. The rearrangement links TRBV30 to TRBJ1-5; 8 nucleotides align to TRBD1. With 6 bases clipped from V and 4 bases from J, the junction kept 5 bases outside the gene matches. Per germline, CDR1 GTSNPN and CDR2 SVGIG (reference sequence). The CDR3 length is 13 residues. CDR3 nucleotides: TGTGCCTGCGACAGGGGAGGGAATCAGCCCCAGCATTTT. As protein: CACDRGGNQPQHF.

V is TRBV7-2 and J is TRBJ2-5; 8 bases are a match to TRBD1. With V trimmed by 6 bases and J by 5 bases, 11 bases remained unmatched. CDR1 is SGHTA and CDR2 is FQGNSA in the germline V gene. This CDR3 region has 15 residues. CDR3 in amino acids: CASSKMAGGGETQYF. The CDR3 bases are TGTGCCAGCAGTAAAATGGCAGGGGGCGGGGAGACCCAGTACTTC.

This clonotype has ten or more counts. The rearrangement joins TRBV6-2 or TRBV6-3 to TRBJ2-1; D is unclear. The CDR3 extends over 13 amino acids. V gave up 4 bases and J gave up 1 base, with 5 bases separating them. Per germline, CDR1 MNHEY and CDR2 SVGEGT. CDR3 sequence: CASSSGSYNEQFF. CDR3 DNA sequence: TGTGCCAGCAGTTCTGGTTCCTACAATGAGCAGTTCTTC.

On this clonotype: Possible read error: a much larger clone is one base away. The rearrangement joins TRBV28 to TRBJ1-2, with a possible D match to TRBD1 (5 bases). CDR1 is MDHEN and CDR2 is SYDVKM in the germline V gene. The CDR3 covers 15 residues. The DNA of the CDR3 is TGTGCCAGCAGGCCTCTAGGGTGGGGGTGGGGTGGCTACATCTTC. It codes for CASRPLGWGWGGYIF.

This clonotype was observed at least ten times. This rearrangement joins TRBV20-1 to TRBJ2-3; TRBD2 aligns across 7 bases. This CDR3 is 14 amino acids long. Germline CDR1 is DFQATT and CDR2 is SNEGSKA (reference sequence). The V and J ends lost 3 bases and 2 bases, in that order; junction bases with no gene match: 5. This CDR3 is CSARASGDTDTQYF. DNA for the CDR3: TGCAGTGCTAGGGCTAGCGGAGACACAGATACGCAGTATTTT.